This T cell receptor beta chain is from a study of blood T cell repertoires in COVID-19. Study overall: Some COVID-19 samples were acute and others convalescent; all came from the United States, Italy and Spain. From T cells, B-cell-depleted T cells, or PBMCs came the material, which was cDNA or gDNA.

Authors' processing steps: It was from reference gene primer amplification that nucleated cell counts were estimated. The table came from immunoSEQ multiplex PCR; TCRdb's copy has only in-frame clones and leaves some out. D and trimming were read from the DNA, whereas the V and J calls and clone size are those reported in that table. This table holds 250,000 to 300,000 clones, around 83% found once. CDR3 length: 13 amino acids. The V end was cut by 2 bases, the J end by 6 bases, with 8 bases between. This TCR came from a man older than 75 with acute or convalescent COVID-19. Sequenced material: peripheral blood. The rearrangement uses TRBV12-3 or TRBV12-4 and TRBJ1-5; D gene ambiguous. As DNA, the CDR3 is TGTGCCAGCAGTTTAAGCGACCGTCAGCCCCAGCATTTT. Its translation is CASSLSDRQPQHF.